A single sample gave rise to the 26 T cell receptor beta chains below, sequenced in a study of CD8 T cells in Susac syndrome. The RNA input was roughly 0.45 to 1 ug, and it was reverse transcribed with random hexamers. Using its own MiXCR run on the immunoSEQ multiplex PCR reads, TCRdb lists one record per CDR3 protein. Found here are approximately 160,000 distinct CDR3 sequences, approximately 94% of them singletons; the top ten hold approximately 0.12%. The sample comprised CD4+ T cells from PBMCs. These receptors originate from a human donor with Susac syndrome.

The chain couples TRBV7-2 to TRBJ2-7, with 8 bases that match TRBD1. Germline CDR1 SGHTA, CDR2 FQGNSA. J was trimmed by 4 bases and V by 10 bases; bases with no gene match: 9. CDR3 length: 13 residues. The CDR3 DNA reads as TGTGCCACCGGCCGGGACAGGTTGTACGAGCAGTACTTC. Translation: CATGRDRLYEQYF. Together with reference TRBV7-2 and TRBJ2-7, the CDR3 gives the full variable domain: GAGVSQSPSNKVTEKGKDVELRCDPISGHTALYWYRQSLGQGLEFLIYFQGNSAPDKSGLPSDRFSAERTGGSVSTLTIQRTQQEDSAVYLCATGRDRLYEQYFGPGTRLTVT.

The chain recombines TRBV7-9 with TRBJ2-6; D perhaps matches TRBD1 (6 bases). CDR1 and CDR2 (germline): SEHNR, FQNEAQ (reference sequence). V was shortened by 2 bases and J by 2 bases, with 10 bases between the two germline ends. The CDR3 totals 16 residues. The CDR3 is CASSLLGGAGANVLTF. CDR3 DNA: TGTGCCAGCAGCTTACTAGGGGGAGCTGGGGCCAACGTCCTGACTTTC.

This clonotype appeared once. V and J are TRBV20-1 and TRBJ1-2; 7 bases map to TRBD1. Germline-derived CDR1 and CDR2 are DFQATT and SNEGSKA (reference sequence). The trim removed 3 bases at V and 4 bases at J, leaving 5 bases unmatched. CDR3 length equals 13 residues. The CDR3 region is CSARRDSLYGYTF. CDR3 nucleotides: TGCAGTGCTAGGCGGGACAGCCTCTATGGCTACACCTTC.

The rearrangement uses TRBV6-5 and TRBJ2-2, with TRBD2 identical over 11 bases. V lost 7 bases to trimming and J lost 4 bases; unmatched junction nucleotides: 5. CDR3 length: 15 amino acids. CDR1 MNHEY and CDR2 SVGAGI come from the germline V gene. The CDR3 DNA reads TGTGCCAGCAACATAGCGGGAGGGGCCACCGGGGAGCTGTTTTTT. Protein: CASNIAGGATGELFF.

The rearrangement links TRBV14 to TRBJ2-1, with 9 bases fitting TRBD2. The CDR3 is made up of 15 amino acids. V was pared by 0 bases and J by 10 bases, with 7 bases of the junction left unmatched. CDR1 and CDR2 from the germline V gene are SGHDN and FVKESK. The CDR3 DNA is TGTGCCAGCAGCCAAGAAGGCGGGAGGGCCATGGAGCAGTTCTTC. It translates to CASSQEGGRAMEQFF.

The chain uses TRBV20-1 and TRBJ1-1; D unclear. Per the germline V gene, CDR1 is DFQATT and CDR2 is SNEGSKA (reference sequence). Trimming took off 6 bases at V and 1 base at J, with 9 bases between the two ends. The CDR3 covers 12 residues. The CDR3 bases are TGCAGTGCCCGCCCCCAGAACACTGAAGCTTTCTTT. Encoded protein: CSARPQNTEAFF.

The CDR3 is CASGGLAGNEQFF. The DNA of the CDR3 is TGTGCCAGCGGGGGACTAGCAGGGAATGAGCAGTTCTTC. The V call is TRBV25-1, the J call TRBJ2-1, with 9 bases matching TRBD2. V was clipped by 8 bases and J by 7 bases; unmatched bases: 6. The germline V gene encodes CDR1 MGHDK and CDR2 SYGVNS. CDR3 length: 13 amino acids.

The genes are TRBV29-1 and TRBJ2-5; 7 bases match TRBD2. CDR3 length equals 12 residues. V lost 6 bases and J lost 5; bases outside the gene matches: 6. Germline V gives CDR1 SQVTM, CDR2 ANQGSEA. In DNA, the CDR3 is TGCAGCGTCCGGGCGGGGGTTGAGACCCAGTACTTC. Its protein is CSVRAGVETQYF.

This sequence joins TRBV7-2 and TRBJ1-5; D may be TRBD1 (5 bases). V lost 3 bases, J lost 5 bases, and 8 bases lay in between. This CDR3 has 13 amino acids. CDR1 is SGHTA and CDR2 is FQGNSA in the germline V gene. CDR3 nucleotide sequence: TGTGCCAGCAGCTTGGGACGACATCAGCCCCAGCATTTT. It encodes CASSLGRHQPQHF.

This sequence joins TRBV15 and TRBJ2-2; the D gene is possibly TRBD1 (5 bases). CDR1 and CDR2 (germline): LNHNV, YYDKDF (reference sequence). The CDR3 is 15 amino acids. The V end lost 2 bases, the J end lost 4 bases, and 11 bases lay between the germline ends. Here the CDR3 DNA reads TGTGCCACCAGCAGACAAACAGGTAGCACCGGGGAGCTGTTTTTT. It encodes CATSRQTGSTGELFF. Supplemented by reference TRBV15 and TRBJ2-2, the full variable domain reads DAMVIQNPRYQVTQFGKPVTLSCSQTLNHNVMYWYQQKSSQAPKLLFHYYDKDFNNEADTPDNFQSRRPNTSFCFLDIRSPGLGDTAMYLCATSRQTGSTGELFFGEGSRLTVL.

The V gene is TRBV20-1, the J gene TRBJ2-3; 8 bases line up with TRBD2. V was clipped by 6 bases and J by 6 bases; unmatched bases: 8. Germline CDR1 DFQATT, CDR2 SNEGSKA (reference sequence). The CDR3 runs 13 residues. The CDR3 DNA reads as TGCAGTGCCGCACGGGGGGGCGTCGATACGCAGTATTTT. This encodes CSAARGGVDTQYF.

This rearrangement joins TRBV20-1 to TRBJ1-2; D gene unclear. The CDR3 is 12 amino acids. Trimming removed 5 bases at V and 4 bases at J, with 11 bases between. Germline V gives CDR1 DFQATT, CDR2 SNEGSKA (reference sequence). Here the CDR3 reads CSAGMGTYGYTF. The CDR3 DNA reads TGCAGTGCTGGCATGGGTACCTATGGCTACACCTTC.

This rearrangement joins TRBV3-1 to TRBJ2-5; the match to TRBD2 covers 8 bases. Germline V gene data show CDR1 as LGHDT and CDR2 as YNNKEL (reference sequence). This CDR3 has 14 amino acids. The trim removed 3 bases at V and 3 bases at J, leaving 3 bases unmatched. CDR3 DNA: TGTGCCAGCAGCCACATAGCGGGGAAAGAGACCCAGTACTTC. Its translation: CASSHIAGKETQYF.

This sequence joins TRBV10-3 and TRBJ2-7; D may be TRBD2 (6 bases). The CDR3 spans 16 residues. Trimming pared 6 bases from V and 2 bases from J, leaving 20 bases between. In germline, CDR1 is ENHRY, CDR2 SYGVKD. CDR3 loop: CAISRRDSYPTYEQYF. CDR3 nucleotide sequence: TGTGCCATCAGCCGGCGGGACTCCTACCCTACCTACGAGCAGTACTTC.

The chain joins TRBV20-1 to TRBJ1-2; D gene uncertain. CDR3 length equals 10 residues. With 6 bases removed from V and 7 bases from J, the gap between germline ends came to 9 bases. Germline-derived CDR1 and CDR2 are DFQATT and SNEGSKA (reference sequence). CDR3 region: CSAKAGGYTF. The DNA of the CDR3 is TGCAGTGCAAAAGCGGGTGGCTACACCTTC.

V usage is TRBV7-9 and J usage is TRBJ2-7, with 8 positions matching TRBD2. V lost 2 bases and J lost 5; bases outside the gene matches: 11. This CDR3 spans 16 amino acids. The germline V gene has CDR1 SEHNR and CDR2 FQNEAQ (reference sequence). CDR3 loop: CASSLLRPGGPNEQYF. CDR3 DNA: TGTGCCAGCAGCTTATTGCGTCCGGGAGGGCCCAACGAGCAGTACTTC.

The count of this clonotype is one. V usage is TRBV29-1 and J usage is TRBJ1-3; possible D gene TRBD1, 6 bases. CDR1 SQVTM and CDR2 ANQGSEA come from the germline V gene. Trimming took off 7 bases at V and 1 base at J, with 17 bases between the two ends. The CDR3 length is 15 residues. CDR3 sequence (DNA): TGCAGCGCCCTGGGGGGGCACGAGTCTGGAAACACCATATATTTT. It specifies CSALGGHESGNTIYF.

In its sample, this clonotype was seen once. The rearrangement links TRBV19 to TRBJ2-2; 9 nucleotides line up with TRBD1. With 8 bases clipped from V and 5 bases from J, the junction kept 6 bases outside the gene matches. The length of the CDR3 is 14 residues. Looked up from germline, CDR1 is LNHDA and CDR2 is SQIVND (reference sequence). The CDR3 reads CASSGQGITGELFF. The CDR3 DNA is TGTGCCAGTTCGGGACAGGGTATAACCGGGGAGCTGTTTTTT.

This chain uses TRBV7-3 with TRBJ2-4; TRBD1 or TRBD2 may be the D gene (6 bases each). This CDR3 contains 13 residues. V was trimmed by 8 bases and J by 6 bases, leaving 14 bases between them. In germline, CDR1 is SGHTA, CDR2 FQGTGA. This chain's CDR3 is CASSTGASNIQYF. The DNA of the CDR3 is TGTGCCAGCTCAACGGGGGCCTCAAACATTCAGTACTTC.

The chain joins TRBV20-1 to TRBJ2-5; 8 nucleotides align to TRBD1. The CDR3 runs 15 residues. The germline V gene encodes CDR1 DFQATT and CDR2 SNEGSKA (reference sequence). Germline trimming cut 3 bases from V and 5 bases from J; bases unmatched to any gene: 11. CDR3 bases: TGCAGTGCTAGTTCGGGGCAGGGGGCCGGGGAGACCCAGTACTTC. Residues: CSASSGQGAGETQYF.

The chain has TRBV30 and TRBJ2-1; weak D call: TRBD1 (5 bases). The germline CDR1 and CDR2 sequences are GTSNPN and SVGIG (reference sequence). Trimming shortened V by 2 bases and J by 4 bases, and 12 bases separated the two germline ends. The CDR3 has 14 residues. CDR3 region: CAWSPRTLYNEQFF. Here the CDR3 DNA reads TGTGCCTGGAGTCCGCGGACACTTTACAATGAGCAGTTCTTC.

The genes are TRBV29-1 and TRBJ1-1, with TRBD1 matching 8 bases. The V and J ends lost 6 bases and 5 bases, in that order; junction bases with no gene match: 11. Germline CDR1 SQVTM, CDR2 ANQGSEA. This CDR3 contains 14 residues. DNA of the CDR3: TGCAGCGTGAGGGGTGGACAGGGTTTTACTGAAGCTTTCTTT. Translated: CSVRGGQGFTEAFF.

This clonotype was detected only once. This chain connects TRBV5-1 to TRBJ2-1; 7 bases fit TRBD1. The germline gives CDR1 SGHRS, CDR2 YFSETQ. Trimming removed 4 bases from V and 2 bases from J; junction bases left unmatched: 9. This CDR3 has 16 amino acids. CDR3 region: CASSKGAASPYNEQFF. DNA of the CDR3: TGCGCCAGCAGCAAGGGGGCCGCATCCCCCTACAATGAGCAGTTCTTC.

The genes are TRBV11-2 and TRBJ2-3, with D possibly called TRBD1 or TRBD2 (5 bases each). With 5 bases removed from V and 4 bases from J, the gap between germline ends came to 13 bases. This CDR3 comprises 14 residues. Germline V gene lookup returns CDR1 SGHAT and CDR2 FQNNGV. The CDR3 spells CASSLTRGSDTQYF. CDR3 nucleotides: TGTGCCAGCAGCCTGACGAGGGGTTCAGATACGCAGTATTTT. The full variable domain, its missing parts supplied by reference TRBV11-2 and TRBJ2-3, is EAGVAQSPRYKIIEKRQSVAFWCNPISGHATLYWYQQILGQGPKLLIQFQNNGVVDDSQLPKDRFSAERLKGVDSTLKIQPAKLEDSAVYLCASSLTRGSDTQYFGPGTRLTVL.

This clonotype was counted a single time. The chain has TRBV9 and TRBJ2-6; the D call may be TRBD1 or TRBD2 (5 bases each). Germline loops: CDR1 SGDLS, CDR2 YYNGEE. The CDR3 covers 16 residues. Trimming left V 0 bases short and J 1 base short, with 8 bases between. CDR3 amino acids: CASSVGGISGANVLTF. The CDR3 nucleotides read TGTGCCAGCAGCGTAGGGGGGATTTCTGGGGCCAACGTCCTGACTTTC.

Here the CDR3 reads CAELRKTNYGYTF. The CDR3 region has the DNA TGTGCCGAGCTCCGCAAAACAAACTATGGCTACACCTTC. This rearrangement joins TRBV30 to TRBJ1-2, with unresolved D. CDR1 is GTSNPN, CDR2 SVGIG, per germline (reference sequence). This CDR3 contains 13 residues. V was clipped by 8 bases and J by 2 bases, with 15 bases between them.